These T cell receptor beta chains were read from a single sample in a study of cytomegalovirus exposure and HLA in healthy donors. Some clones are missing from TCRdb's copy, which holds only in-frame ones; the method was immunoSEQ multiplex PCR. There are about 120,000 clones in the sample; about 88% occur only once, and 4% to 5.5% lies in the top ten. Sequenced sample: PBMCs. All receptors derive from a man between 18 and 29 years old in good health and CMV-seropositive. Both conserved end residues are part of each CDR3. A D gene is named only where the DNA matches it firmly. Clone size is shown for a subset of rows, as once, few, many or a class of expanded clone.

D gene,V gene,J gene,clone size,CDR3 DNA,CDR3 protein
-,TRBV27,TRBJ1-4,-,TGTGCCAGTTCCGGGGTAGGTGGAAAACTGTTTTTT,CASSGVGGKLFF
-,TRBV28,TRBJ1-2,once,TGTGCCAGCAGGTTATCCTCTAACTATGGCTACACCTTC,CASRLSSNYGYTF
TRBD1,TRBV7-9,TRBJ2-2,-,TGTGCCAGCAGCTCCGGGACAGGGGATTACACCGGGGAGCTGTTTTTT,CASSSGTGDYTGELFF
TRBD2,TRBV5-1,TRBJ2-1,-,TGCGCCAGCAGCTTGAAATCCAGCGGGGGAGACAATGAGCAGTTCTTC,CASSLKSSGGDNEQFF
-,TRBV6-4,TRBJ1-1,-,TGTGCCAGCAGTCGGGTCGTCGGGGGTAGGGCTGAAGCTTTCTTT,CASSRVVGGRAEAFF
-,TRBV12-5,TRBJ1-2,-,TGTGCTAGTGGTTTGGGCACTCCCTATGGCTACACCTTC,CASGLGTPYGYTF
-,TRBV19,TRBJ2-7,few,TGTGCCAGTAGGGGTGCGGGGAGGACCCACGAGCAGTACTTC,CASRGAGRTHEQYF
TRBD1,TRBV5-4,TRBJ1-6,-,TGTGCCAGCAGCTACCGGGACAGGGGAGACTCACCCCTCCACTTT,CASSYRDRGDSPLHF
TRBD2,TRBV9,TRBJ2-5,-,TGTGCCAGCAGCGTAGGACTGGGACTAGCGGAGACCAAAGAGACCCAGTACTTC,CASSVGLGLAETKETQYF
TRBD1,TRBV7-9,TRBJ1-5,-,TGTGCCAGCAGCTTAACCGGGACAGGGAGCAATCAGCCCCAGCATTTT,CASSLTGTGSNQPQHF
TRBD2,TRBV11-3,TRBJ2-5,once,TGTGCCAGCAGCTCGGCCCTGACGGGAGGCCTTGAGACCCAGTACTTC,CASSSALTGGLETQYF
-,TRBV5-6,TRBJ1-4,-,TGTGCCAGCAGCTTTACAGCCAATAATGAAAAACTGTTTTTT,CASSFTANNEKLFF
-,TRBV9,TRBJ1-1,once,TGTGCCAGCAGCCCTAGTGCCACGAGAATGAACACTGAAGCTTTCTTT,CASSPSATRMNTEAFF
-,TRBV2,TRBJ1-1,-,TGTGCCAGCAGTGCTCAGTTATGGAACACTGAAGCTTTCTTT,CASSAQLWNTEAFF
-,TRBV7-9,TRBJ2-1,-,TGTGCCAGCAACATCCTCGGGGGGCGGGATGAGCAGTTCTTC,CASNILGGRDEQFF
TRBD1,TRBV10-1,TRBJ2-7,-,TGCGCCAGCAGTGAGTCGGGACAGGGATTTGGCGAGCAGTACTTC,CASSESGQGFGEQYF
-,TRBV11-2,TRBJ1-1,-,-,CASSFGSGDTEAFF
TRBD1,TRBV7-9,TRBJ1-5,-,TGTGCCAGCAGCCCCGACAGGGCTCAGCCCCAGCATTTT,CASSPDRAQPQHF
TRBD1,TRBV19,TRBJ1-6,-,TGTGCCAGTAGTGTATCGGGACAGGGGGTTTCACCCCTCCACTTT,CASSVSGQGVSPLHF
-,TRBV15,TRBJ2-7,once,TGTGCCACCAGCAGAGATAAGGTGGCCGGGACTCCGAGCTACGAGCAGTACTTC,CATSRDKVAGTPSYEQYF
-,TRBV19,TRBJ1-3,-,TGTGCCAGTAGTCAACAGTCGCGAAACACCATATATTTT,CASSQQSRNTIYF
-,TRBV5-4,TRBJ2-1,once,TGTGCCAGCAGCCTCTCTGGACAGTTTTACAATGAGCAGTTCTTC,CASSLSGQFYNEQFF
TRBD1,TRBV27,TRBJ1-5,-,TGTGCCAGCAGTTTAGTAAGAGGGGGCCAGTTAATGCCCCAGCATTTT,CASSLVRGGQLMPQHF
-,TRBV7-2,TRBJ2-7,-,TGTGCCAGCAGCTCCACAGGGACATCCGCGGAGCAGTACTTC,CASSSTGTSAEQYF
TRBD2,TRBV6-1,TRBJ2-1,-,TGTGCCAGCAGTGAAGCCGCGGGGGGACTCAATGAGCAGTTCTTC,CASSEAAGGLNEQFF
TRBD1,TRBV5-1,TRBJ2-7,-,TGCGCCAGCCGAATCGGGACAGGGGGATACGAGCAGTACTTC,CASRIGTGGYEQYF
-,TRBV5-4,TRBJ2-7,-,TGTGCCAGCAGTCCGACCTCAACTATAAGCTACGAGCAGTACTTC,CASSPTSTISYEQYF
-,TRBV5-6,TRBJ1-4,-,TGTGCCAGCAGCTCCGGACAGCTTAATGAAAAACTGTTTTTT,CASSSGQLNEKLFF
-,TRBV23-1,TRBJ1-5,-,TGCGCCAGCAGTCAACCACCCAGCGGCTCCATCAATCAGCCCCAGCATTTT,CASSQPPSGSINQPQHF
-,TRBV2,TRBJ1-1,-,TGTGCCAGCAGTGAACGACAGGCTTTCTTT,CASSERQAFF
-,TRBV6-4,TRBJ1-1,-,TGTGCCAGCAGCGCAGGGAGGCGGACTGAAGCTTTCTTT,CASSAGRRTEAFF
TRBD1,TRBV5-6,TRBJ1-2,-,TGTGCCAGCAGCTGGACAGGGATTAACTATGGCTACACCTTC,CASSWTGINYGYTF
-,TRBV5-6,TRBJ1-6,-,TGTGCCAGCAGCTTAAGAGATTCACCCCTCCACTTT,CASSLRDSPLHF
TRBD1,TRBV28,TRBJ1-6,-,TGTGCCAGCAGTTTAGAGACAGGGAGGTCACCCCTCCACTTT,CASSLETGRSPLHF
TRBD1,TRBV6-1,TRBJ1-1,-,TGTGCCATCCGACAGGGCGGAACTGAAGCTTTCTTT,CAIRQGGTEAFF
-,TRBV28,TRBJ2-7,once,TGTGCCAGCAGGGCAGGGGCCGATCTCGGCTACGAGCAGTACTTC,CASRAGADLGYEQYF
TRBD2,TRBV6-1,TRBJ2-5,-,TGTGCCAGCAGCGATCTAGCGGGGGTTGAGACCCAGTACTTC,CASSDLAGVETQYF
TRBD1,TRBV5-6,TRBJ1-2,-,TGTGCCAGCAGCTTAGGACAGGTCTATGGCTACACCTTC,CASSLGQVYGYTF
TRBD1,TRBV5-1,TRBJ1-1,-,TGCGCCAGCAGCTTGGCCACCAGGGGGCCAAAGAACACTGAAGCTTTCTTT,CASSLATRGPKNTEAFF
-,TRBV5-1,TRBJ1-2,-,TGCGCCAGCAGCTTACAGAACCCTCAAACCGACTATGGCTACACCTTC,CASSLQNPQTDYGYTF
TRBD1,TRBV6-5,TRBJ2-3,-,TGTGCCAGCAGTAATCCGGGACAGGGCGCAGATACGCAGTATTTT,CASSNPGQGADTQYF
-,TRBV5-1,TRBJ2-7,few,TGCGCCAGCAGCGGCGGGACAGTTGGGGAGCAGTACTTC,CASSGGTVGEQYF
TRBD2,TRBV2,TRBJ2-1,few,TGTGCCAGCAGTCCCAGACTAGCGGGGGCGTTCTACAATGAGCAGTTCTTC,CASSPRLAGAFYNEQFF
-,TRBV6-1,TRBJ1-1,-,TGTGCCAGCAGTGAGCAGGGGACGACTGAAGCTTTCTTT,CASSEQGTTEAFF
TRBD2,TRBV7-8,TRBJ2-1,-,TGTGCCAGCAGCTTAGTGGGACTAGCTATTCACAATGAGCAGTTCTTC,CASSLVGLAIHNEQFF
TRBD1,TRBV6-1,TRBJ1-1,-,TGTGCCACCGGGATCGACAGGGTACGGGACACTGAAGCTTTCTTT,CATGIDRVRDTEAFF
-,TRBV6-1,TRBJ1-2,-,TGTGCCAGCTCGGAGGGTGCGGCGGGGGCCTTC,CASSEGAAGAF
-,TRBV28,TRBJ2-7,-,TGTGTCAGCAGCCACGACAGCTACGAGCAGTACTTC,CVSSHDSYEQYF
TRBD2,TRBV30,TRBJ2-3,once,TGTGCCCAAACTCCGGGACTAGCGGGGGGGCTGTATTTT,CAQTPGLAGGLYF
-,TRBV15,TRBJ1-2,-,TGTGCCACCAGCGAGGCTCAGTTTGTCAATGGCTACACCTTC,CATSEAQFVNGYTF
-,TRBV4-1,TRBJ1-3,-,TGCGCCAGCAGCCAAGATGGGGGGAGAAACACCATATATTTT,CASSQDGGRNTIYF
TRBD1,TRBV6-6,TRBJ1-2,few,TGTGCCAGCAGTTACTCCGGGACAGGGGGTGGCTACACCTTC,CASSYSGTGGGYTF
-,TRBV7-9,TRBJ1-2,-,TGTGCCAGCAGCCGATTGACCCTGGAGAACTATGGCTACACCTTC,CASSRLTLENYGYTF
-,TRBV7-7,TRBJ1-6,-,TGTGCCAGCAGCTTAGGGGGGGATTCACCCCTCCACTTT,CASSLGGDSPLHF
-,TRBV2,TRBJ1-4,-,TGTGCCAGCACCGACCAGGAGGTGGAAAAACTGTTTTTT,CASTDQEVEKLFF
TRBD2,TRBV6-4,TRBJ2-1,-,TGTGCCAGCAGTGAAGCGGGGGGCCATAATGAGCAGTTCTTC,CASSEAGGHNEQFF
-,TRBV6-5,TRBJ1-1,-,TGTGCCAGCAGAGGGTCAGGGCTGGGGACTGAAGCTTTCTTT,CASRGSGLGTEAFF
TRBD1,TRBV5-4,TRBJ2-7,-,TGTGCCAGCAGCTTGGAGGGGGCCTCCTACGAGCAGTACTTC,CASSLEGASYEQYF
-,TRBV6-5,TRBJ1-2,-,TGTGCCAGCAGTGAAAAGGAAGGGGGCTATGGCTACACCTTC,CASSEKEGGYGYTF